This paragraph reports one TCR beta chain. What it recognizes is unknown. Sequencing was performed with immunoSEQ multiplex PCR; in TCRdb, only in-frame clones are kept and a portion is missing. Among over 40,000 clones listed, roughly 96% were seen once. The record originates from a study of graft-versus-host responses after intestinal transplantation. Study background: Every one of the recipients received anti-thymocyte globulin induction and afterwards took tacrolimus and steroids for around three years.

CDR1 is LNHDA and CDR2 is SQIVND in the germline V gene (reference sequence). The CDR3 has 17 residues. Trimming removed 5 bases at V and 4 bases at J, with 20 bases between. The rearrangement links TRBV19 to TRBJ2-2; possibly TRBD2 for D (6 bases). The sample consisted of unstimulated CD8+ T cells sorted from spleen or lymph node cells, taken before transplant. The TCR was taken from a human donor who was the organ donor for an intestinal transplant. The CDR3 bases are TGTGCCAGTAGTTCCCAAAGCCGGGGGACCCTCACCGGGGAGCTGTTTTTT. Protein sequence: CASSSQSRGTLTGELFF.